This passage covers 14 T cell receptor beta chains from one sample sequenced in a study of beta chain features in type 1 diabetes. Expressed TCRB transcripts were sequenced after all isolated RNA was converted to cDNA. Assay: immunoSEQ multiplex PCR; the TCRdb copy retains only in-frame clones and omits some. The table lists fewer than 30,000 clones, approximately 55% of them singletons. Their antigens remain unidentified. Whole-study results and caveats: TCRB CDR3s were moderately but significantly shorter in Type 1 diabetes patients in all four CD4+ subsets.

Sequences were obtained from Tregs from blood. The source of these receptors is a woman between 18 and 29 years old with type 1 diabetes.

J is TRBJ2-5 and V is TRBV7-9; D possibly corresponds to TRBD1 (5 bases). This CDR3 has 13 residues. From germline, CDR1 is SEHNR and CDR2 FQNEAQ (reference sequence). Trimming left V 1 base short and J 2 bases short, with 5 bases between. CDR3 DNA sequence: TGTGCCAGCAGCTTAGGACAGCAAGAGACCCAGTACTTC. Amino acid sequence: CASSLGQQETQYF.

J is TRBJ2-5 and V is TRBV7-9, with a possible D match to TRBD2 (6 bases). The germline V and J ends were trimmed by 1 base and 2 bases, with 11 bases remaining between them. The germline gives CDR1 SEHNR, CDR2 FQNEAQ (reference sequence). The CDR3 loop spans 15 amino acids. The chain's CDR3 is CASSLGGLRQETQYF. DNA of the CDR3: TGTGCCAGCAGCTTAGGGGGACTTCGACAAGAGACCCAGTACTTC.

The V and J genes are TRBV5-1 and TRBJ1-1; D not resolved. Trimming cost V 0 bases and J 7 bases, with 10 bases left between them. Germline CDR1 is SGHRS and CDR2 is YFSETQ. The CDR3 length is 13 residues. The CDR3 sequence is CASSLAIQNEAFF. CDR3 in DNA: TGCGCCAGCAGCTTGGCCATTCAAAATGAAGCTTTCTTT.

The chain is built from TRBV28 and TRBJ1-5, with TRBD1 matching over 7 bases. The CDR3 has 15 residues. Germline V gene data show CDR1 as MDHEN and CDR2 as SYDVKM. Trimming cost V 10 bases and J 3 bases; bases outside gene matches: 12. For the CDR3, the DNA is TGTGCCACCTACCGACAGGGTGTGACCAATCAGCCCCAGCATTTT. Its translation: CATYRQGVTNQPQHF.

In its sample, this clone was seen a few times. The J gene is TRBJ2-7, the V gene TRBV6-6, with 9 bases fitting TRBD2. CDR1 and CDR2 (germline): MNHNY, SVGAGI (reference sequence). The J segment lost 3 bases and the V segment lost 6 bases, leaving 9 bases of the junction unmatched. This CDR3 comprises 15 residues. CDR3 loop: CASSPGLARLYEQYF. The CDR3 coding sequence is TGTGCCAGCAGCCCGGGACTAGCAAGGCTCTACGAGCAGTACTTC.

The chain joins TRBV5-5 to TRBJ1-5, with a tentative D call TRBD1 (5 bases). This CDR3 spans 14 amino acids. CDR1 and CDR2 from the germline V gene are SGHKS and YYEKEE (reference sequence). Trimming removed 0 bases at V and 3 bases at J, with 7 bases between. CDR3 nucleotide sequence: TGTGCCAGCAGCTTGGGGACAATCAATCAGCCCCAGCATTTT. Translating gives CASSLGTINQPQHF.

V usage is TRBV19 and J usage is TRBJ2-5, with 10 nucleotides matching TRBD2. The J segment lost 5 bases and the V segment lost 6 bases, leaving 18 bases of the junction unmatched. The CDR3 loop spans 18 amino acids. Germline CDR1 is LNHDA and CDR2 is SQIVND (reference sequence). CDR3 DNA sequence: TGTGCCAGTAGCACCTACATCAAAGCGGGAGGGGACAAGGAGACCCAGTACTTC. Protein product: CASSTYIKAGGDKETQYF. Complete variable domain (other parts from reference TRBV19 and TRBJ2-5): DGGITQSPKYLFRKEGQNVTLSCEQNLNHDAMYWYRQDPGQGLRLIYYSQIVNDFQKGDIAEGYSVSREKKESFPLTVTSAQKNPTAFYLCASSTYIKAGGDKETQYFGPGTRLLVL.

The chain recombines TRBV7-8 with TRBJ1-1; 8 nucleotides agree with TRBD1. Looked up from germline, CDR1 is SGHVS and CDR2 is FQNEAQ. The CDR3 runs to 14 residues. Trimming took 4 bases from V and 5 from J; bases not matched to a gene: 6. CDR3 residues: CASSSTGGGTEAFF. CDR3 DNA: TGTGCCAGCAGCTCCACAGGGGGGGGGACTGAAGCTTTCTTT.

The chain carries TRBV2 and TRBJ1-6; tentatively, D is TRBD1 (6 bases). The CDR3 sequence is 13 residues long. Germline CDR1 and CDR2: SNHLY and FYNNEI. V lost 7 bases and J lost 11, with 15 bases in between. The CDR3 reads CASTQGWNPPLHF. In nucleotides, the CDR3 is TGTGCCAGCACCCAGGGGTGGAATCCACCCCTCCACTTT.

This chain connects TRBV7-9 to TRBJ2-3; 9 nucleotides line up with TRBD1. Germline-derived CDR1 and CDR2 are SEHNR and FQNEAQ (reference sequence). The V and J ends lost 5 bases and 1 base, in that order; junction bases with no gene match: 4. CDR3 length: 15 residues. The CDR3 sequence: CASSRTGGGTDTQYF. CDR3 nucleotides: TGTGCCAGCAGCCGAACAGGGGGCGGCACAGATACGCAGTATTTT.

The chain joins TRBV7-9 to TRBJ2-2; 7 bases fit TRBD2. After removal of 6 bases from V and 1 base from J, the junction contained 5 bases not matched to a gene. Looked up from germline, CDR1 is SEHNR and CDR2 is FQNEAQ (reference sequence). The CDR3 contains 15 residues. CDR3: CASRKTSVNTGELFF. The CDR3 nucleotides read TGTGCCAGCAGGAAAACTAGCGTGAACACCGGGGAGCTGTTTTTT. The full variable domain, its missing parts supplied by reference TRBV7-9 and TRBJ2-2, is DTGVSQNPRHKITKRGQNVTFRCDPISEHNRLYWYRQTLGQGPEFLTYFQNEAQLEKSRLLSDRFSAERPKGSFSTLEIQRTEQGDSAMYLCASRKTSVNTGELFFGEGSRLTVL.

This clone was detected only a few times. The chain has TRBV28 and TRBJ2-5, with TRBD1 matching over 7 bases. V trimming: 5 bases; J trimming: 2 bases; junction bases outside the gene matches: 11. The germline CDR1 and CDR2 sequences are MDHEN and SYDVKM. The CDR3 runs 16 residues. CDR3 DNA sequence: TGTGCCAGCAGTCCTCTCCCCGACAGGGATCAAGAGACCCAGTACTTC. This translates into CASSPLPDRDQETQYF.

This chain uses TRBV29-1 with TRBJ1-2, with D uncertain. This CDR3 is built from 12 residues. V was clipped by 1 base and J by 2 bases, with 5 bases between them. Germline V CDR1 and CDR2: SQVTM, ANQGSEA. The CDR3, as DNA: TGCAGCGTTGAAGGTCAGAACTATGGCTACACCTTC. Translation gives CSVEGQNYGYTF.

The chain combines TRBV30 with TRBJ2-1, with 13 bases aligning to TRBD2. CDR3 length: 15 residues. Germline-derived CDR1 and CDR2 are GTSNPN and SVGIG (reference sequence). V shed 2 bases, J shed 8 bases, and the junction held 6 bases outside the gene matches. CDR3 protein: CAWSKTSGRMDEQFF. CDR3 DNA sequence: TGTGCCTGGAGTAAGACTAGCGGGAGGATGGATGAGCAGTTCTTC.